This TCR beta chain was sequenced in a study of shared clonotypes between healthy human individuals. Study-wide context: Three plates were used per donor for CD4 naive, three for CD4 memory, two for CD8 naive and one for CD8 memory.

Regarding the study as a whole: Clonotype sharing across donors was expected to vary with sequencing depth.

As defined, naive CD8 cells were CD45RO-negative and positively selected for CCR7, with terminally differentiated effector memory CD45RA+ cells excluded. Every donor was a Caucasian adult from Nashville, Tennessee. Sorted-subset replicate PCRs used 200 ng of genomic DNA. This amount corresponded to some 30,000 T cell genomes. The assay was immunoSEQ multiplex PCR, and TCRdb's table has in-frame clones only and misses some. Among roughly 590,000 clones listed, just under 97% were seen once. Losses at the gene ends were 5 bases for V and 3 bases for J; bases not matched to a gene: 6. The CDR3 spans 14 residues. The germline V gene encodes CDR1 SEHNR and CDR2 FQNEAQ (reference sequence). To note about this clone: The antigen remains undetermined.

V and J are TRBV7-9 and TRBJ1-2; 7 bases are shared with TRBD1. This TCR derives from a woman aged 30 to 39 in good health. The material sequenced was naive CD8+ T cells sorted from blood. The CDR3 spells CASSLQGTDYGYTF. CDR3 coding DNA: TGTGCCAGCAGCCTTCAAGGGACAGACTATGGCTACACCTTC. Looking up the rest from reference TRBV7-9 and TRBJ1-2 gives the full variable domain: DTGVSQNPRHKITKRGQNVTFRCDPISEHNRLYWYRQTLGQGPEFLTYFQNEAQLEKSRLLSDRFSAERPKGSFSTLEIQRTEQGDSAMYLCASSLQGTDYGYTFGSGTRLTVV.